A selection of T cell receptor beta chains follows, all from one sample in a study of CD8 T cells in Susac syndrome. Via MiXCR, TCRdb re-called the immunoSEQ multiplex PCR reads, giving one row per CDR3 protein. Of 210,000 or so distinct CDR3 sequences in the sample, approximately 94% are singletons; the top ten hold 0.15% to 0.2%. The sample taken for sequencing was CD4+ T cells from PBMCs. The source of these receptors is a human donor with Susac syndrome. The CDR3 runs from the conserved cysteine through the conserved F or W.

v_gene	j_gene	CDR3aa
TRBV7-9	TRBJ2-3	CASSQDRETDTQYF
TRBV6-2/TRBV6-3	TRBJ1-1	CASSYREGGTEAFF
TRBV28	TRBJ1-1	CASPPPRGGDTEAFF
TRBV12-3/TRBV12-4	TRBJ1-2	CASRGTGTANYGYTF
TRBV6-2/TRBV6-3	TRBJ1-5	CASSYRASNQPQHF
TRBV28	TRBJ2-2	CASIGGVNTGELFF
TRBV11-2	TRBJ2-1	CASSVSGFDNEQFF
TRBV4-1	TRBJ2-7	CASGLTGGDYEQYF
TRBV6-2/TRBV6-3	TRBJ1-1	CASNSLSTGSAEAFF
TRBV4-3	TRBJ1-4	CASTPRTGDEKLFF
TRBV11-1	TRBJ2-1	CASSPQAGGYNEQFF
TRBV12-3/TRBV12-4	TRBJ2-4	CASSRTGDRGLMVTKNIQYF
TRBV30	TRBJ2-1	CAWSANKIINEQFF
TRBV30	TRBJ1-2	CAWSSPSRVAYGYTF
TRBV12-3/TRBV12-4	TRBJ1-2	CASSKGGYGYTF
TRBV6-2/TRBV6-3	TRBJ2-7	CASSWDRVGEQYF
TRBV7-2	TRBJ2-5	CASSLDFGGGETQYF
TRBV20-1	TRBJ2-4	CSAGPGQGADIQYF
TRBV9	TRBJ2-3	CASSVLGLAHGQGITDTQYF
TRBV20-1	TRBJ2-5	CSARDTTTGETQYF
TRBV13	TRBJ2-7	CASSVATGIYEQYF
TRBV9	TRBJ1-1	CASSVEPGYTEAFF
TRBV29-1	TRBJ1-1	CSVRTGITEAFF
TRBV15	TRBJ1-4	CATSPRTDEKLFF
TRBV20-1	TRBJ2-7	CSAWDGQGRSYEQYF
TRBV30	TRBJ2-2	CAWTPSGRIGELFF
TRBV28	TRBJ1-4	CASSSANTEKLFF
TRBV6-1	TRBJ1-4	CASSEVGQKLFF
TRBV6-2/TRBV6-3	TRBJ2-7	CASSPRGGSYEQYF
TRBV6-5	TRBJ2-1	CASSGRVKGRNEQFF
TRBV20-1	TRBJ2-3	CSARDPWGLAGETDTQYF
TRBV20-1	TRBJ2-5	CSADPGQSFQETQYF
TRBV7-2	TRBJ2-1	CASSDRTSGGNYNEQFF
TRBV20-1	TRBJ1-2	CSAQRGGEIYGYTF
TRBV28	TRBJ2-5	CASRWSGGAGEETQYF
TRBV20-1	TRBJ2-2	CSAMITGGDLNTGELFF
TRBV5-1	TRBJ1-2	CASSPRQQTNYGYTF
TRBV12-3/TRBV12-4	TRBJ1-4	CASSRLYDFGQDEKLFF
TRBV5-1	TRBJ2-7	CASSPGTEKYEQYF
TRBV6-5	TRBJ1-1	CATSRGGNTEAFF
TRBV5-4	TRBJ1-2	CASSFGQGGVYGYTF
TRBV6-2/TRBV6-3	TRBJ2-5	CASSSVGQQETQYF
TRBV19	TRBJ2-5	CASRSGTGSQETQYF
TRBV6-5	TRBJ2-3	CASSDRASTDTQYF
TRBV5-1	TRBJ2-2	CASIQGDYTGELFF
TRBV7-2	TRBJ2-6	CASSLWGQGSTGANVLTF
TRBV27	TRBJ2-7	CASSPRQGPRSEQYF
TRBV7-9	TRBJ1-2	CASSPDIRNYGYTF
TRBV6-2/TRBV6-3	TRBJ2-7	CATRDPYEQYF